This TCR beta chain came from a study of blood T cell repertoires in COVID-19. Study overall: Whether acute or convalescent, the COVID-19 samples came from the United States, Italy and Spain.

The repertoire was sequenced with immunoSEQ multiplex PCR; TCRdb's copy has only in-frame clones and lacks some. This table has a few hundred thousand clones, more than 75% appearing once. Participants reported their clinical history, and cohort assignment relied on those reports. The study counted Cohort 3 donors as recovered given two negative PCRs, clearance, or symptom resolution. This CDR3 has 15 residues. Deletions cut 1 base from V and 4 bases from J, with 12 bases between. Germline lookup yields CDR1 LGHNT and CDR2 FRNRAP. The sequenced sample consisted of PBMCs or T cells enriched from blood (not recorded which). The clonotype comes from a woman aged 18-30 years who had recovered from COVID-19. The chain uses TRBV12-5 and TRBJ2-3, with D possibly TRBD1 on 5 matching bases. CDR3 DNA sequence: TGTGCTAGTGGTTTGGGTGACTGGGGCGCAGATACGCAGTATTTT. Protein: CASGLGDWGADTQYF.